This passage covers 6 T cell receptor beta chains from one sample sequenced in a study of CD8+ T cells in alopecia areata. Extracted from the samples, RNA was reverse transcribed into cDNA to serve as the sequencing template. TCRdb's table, derived via immunoSEQ multiplex PCR, lists solely in-frame clones and lacks some. This table has about 110,000 clones, 59% appearing once. The specimen sequenced was CD8+ T cells sorted from blood. The source is a human donor in good health.

The chain links TRBV30 to TRBJ1-2; 10 nucleotides match TRBD1. The CDR3 is made up of 14 amino acids. CDR1 and CDR2 (germline): GTSNPN, SVGIG (reference sequence). With 1 base clipped from V and 4 bases from J, the junction kept 3 bases outside the gene matches. The CDR3 sequence is CAWSAGQGGYGYTF. CDR3 bases: TGTGCCTGGAGTGCCGGACAGGGGGGCTATGGCTACACCTTC. The variable domain in full, completed from reference TRBV30 and TRBJ1-2, reads SQTIHQWPATLVQPVGSPLSLECTVEGTSNPNLYWYRQAAGRGLQLLFYSVGIGQISSEVPQNLSASRPQDRQFILSSKKLLLSDSGFYLCAWSAGQGGYGYTFGSGTRLTVV.

The chain combines TRBV18 with TRBJ2-1, with a weak D call TRBD2 (5 bases). Germline V gene lookup returns CDR1 KGHSH and CDR2 LQKENI. V lost 1 base and J 10 bases, leaving 23 bases between the germline ends. The CDR3 totals 17 residues. The CDR3 coding sequence is TGTGCCAGCTCACCACGGGTCCCAGGACTCTCGGTGTTGGAGCAGTTCTTC. Translating gives CASSPRVPGLSVLEQFF.

This clone was seen a few times. The CDR3 spells CASSLAPGPANEQFF. In nucleotides, the CDR3 is TGTGCCAGCAGCTTAGCGCCCGGACCAGCTAATGAGCAGTTCTTC. The chain uses TRBV7-8 and TRBJ2-1; D gene unclear. V dropped 0 bases and J dropped 7 bases, with 13 bases sitting between them. The CDR3 extends over 15 amino acids. The germline V gene encodes CDR1 SGHVS and CDR2 FQNEAQ.

The chain couples TRBV7-9 to TRBJ2-3; 9 positions match TRBD1. This CDR3 region has 17 residues. Germline V CDR1 and CDR2: SEHNR, FQNEAQ (reference sequence). Unmatched junction bases numbered 12, after V lost 5 bases and J lost 3 bases. CDR3 protein: CASSRQTGGWETDTQYF. The CDR3 region has the DNA TGTGCCAGCAGCCGACAAACAGGGGGCTGGGAGACAGATACGCAGTATTTT.

This clone was detected a few times. The V call is TRBV5-6, the J call TRBJ1-4, with 8 bases aligning to TRBD1. The CDR3 contains 14 residues. Per germline, CDR1 SGHDT and CDR2 YYEEEE. V shed 0 bases, J shed 7 bases, and the junction held 2 bases outside the gene matches. The DNA for the CDR3 is TGTGCCAGCAGCTTGGGGACAGGGACTGAAAAACTGTTTTTT. Protein sequence: CASSLGTGTEKLFF.

This sequence joins TRBV27 and TRBJ2-5, with D unclear. This CDR3 comprises 13 residues. The V end lost 0 bases, the J end lost 3 bases, and 5 bases lay between the germline ends. In germline, CDR1 is MNHEY, CDR2 SMNVEV (reference sequence). CDR3 residues: CASSLSREETQYF. CDR3 coding DNA: TGTGCCAGCAGTTTATCAAGGGAAGAGACCCAGTACTTC.